Listed below are T cell receptor beta chains from one sample, sequenced in a study of response to subunit inactivated influenza vaccine. Each CDR3 protein gets one entry after TCRdb re-called the RT-PCR reads with MiXCR. The sample has hundreds of thousands of distinct CDR3 sequences, under 20% seen once. The sample consisted of PBMCs from blood, taken roughly 5 days after vaccination. The receptors were gathered from a man between 45 and 60 years old who received an inactivated influenza vaccine. The conserved cysteine and the conserved F or W are not part of the CDR3 here. Each record gives: V gene, D gene, J gene, CDR3 length, CDR3 protein. The D gene is left open where the match is weak.

V: TRBV28
D: .
J: TRBJ1-6
length: 12
CDR3: ASSLTGTVSPLH

V: TRBV20-1
D: .
J: TRBJ1-1
length: 13
CDR3: SARRPQGMNTEAF

V: TRBV7-2
D: .
J: TRBJ1-4
length: 15
CDR3: ASSLVPGPATNEKLF

V: TRBV9
D: .
J: TRBJ2-1
length: 13
CDR3: ASSVRDRPYNEQF

V: TRBV20-1
D: .
J: TRBJ2-1
length: 12
CDR3: SASLRSSYNEQS

V: TRBV6-5
D: .
J: TRBJ1-3
length: 13
CDR3: ASSWTAASGNTIY

V: TRBV5-1
D: .
J: TRBJ1-2
length: 15
CDR3: ASSLRPPGQPNYGYT

V: TRBV5-1
D: .
J: TRBJ2-7
length: 11
CDR3: ASSHGIDYEQY

V: TRBV2
D: TRBD2
J: TRBJ2-1
length: 13
CDR3: ASSPTSGSGDEQF

V: TRBV5-1
D: .
J: TRBJ2-5
length: 11
CDR3: ASSGTMLETQY

V: TRBV5-1
D: TRBD2
J: TRBJ2-4
length: 14
CDR3: ASSLLAGVAKNIQY

V: TRBV5-1
D: .
J: TRBJ2-3
length: 11
CDR3: ASSGDSTDTQY

V: TRBV4-3
D: .
J: TRBJ2-1
length: 13
CDR3: ASSQNVALGNEQF

V: TRBV30
D: TRBD2
J: TRBJ2-7
length: 13
CDR3: AWSVRSSGAYEQY

V: TRBV10-3
D: TRBD1
J: TRBJ2-7
length: 14
CDR3: AISEREGQGSYEQY

V: TRBV20-1
D: .
J: TRBJ2-3
length: 8
CDR3: SARSATQY

V: TRBV4-1
D: .
J: TRBJ2-5
length: 11
CDR3: ASSQATQETQY

V: TRBV7-2
D: TRBD2
J: TRBJ2-7
length: 12
CDR3: TSSSRLAVYEQY

V: TRBV29-1
D: TRBD1
J: TRBJ2-3
length: 12
CDR3: SVAPGQGGETQY

V: TRBV4-1
D: TRBD1
J: TRBJ2-1
length: 12
CDR3: ASSHGQGVGEQF

V: TRBV20-1
D: .
J: TRBJ2-3
length: 13
CDR3: SAFTGISATDTQY

V: TRBV2
D: .
J: TRBJ2-7
length: 10
CDR3: ASSAHLYEQY

V: TRBV5-1
D: .
J: TRBJ2-1
length: 11
CDR3: ASSLDLANEQF

V: TRBV12-3/TRBV12-4
D: .
J: TRBJ2-2
length: 12
CDR3: ASTIAGSTGELF

V: TRBV20-1
D: TRBD2
J: TRBJ2-1
length: 10
CDR3: SARPGGYRQF

V: TRBV7-2
D: .
J: TRBJ2-4
length: 12
CDR3: ASSAALAKNIQY

V: TRBV20-1
D: .
J: TRBJ2-3
length: 13
CDR3: SAKARSPPPDTQY

V: TRBV11-3
D: TRBD1
J: TRBJ2-5
length: 13
CDR3: ASSSRAGGGETQY

V: TRBV3-1
D: TRBD1
J: TRBJ2-7
length: 13
CDR3: ASSHSGTGSYEQY

V: TRBV19
D: TRBD1
J: TRBJ2-1
length: 12
CDR3: ASNRGLLDNEQF

V: TRBV10-1
D: .
J: TRBJ2-3
length: 15
CDR3: ASSESRPGRGADTQY

V: TRBV24-1
D: .
J: TRBJ2-3
length: 14
CDR3: ATSDLGRGKADTQY

V: TRBV7-2
D: TRBD2
J: TRBJ2-1
length: 12
CDR3: ASSYTSGGRGEF

V: TRBV12-3/TRBV12-4
D: .
J: TRBJ1-1
length: 13
CDR3: ASSLARGGRTEAF

V: TRBV12-3/TRBV12-4
D: .
J: TRBJ2-3
length: 15
CDR3: ASSLSFGGSGTDTQY

V: TRBV28
D: TRBD2
J: TRBJ2-7
length: 12
CDR3: ASSLERETYEQY

V: TRBV7-9
D: TRBD1
J: TRBJ1-2
length: 11
CDR3: ASSPTGDAGYT

V: TRBV5-6
D: TRBD2
J: TRBJ2-7
length: 12
CDR3: ASSRRGGLHEQY

V: TRBV20-1
D: TRBD1
J: TRBJ2-6
length: 12
CDR3: SANRGLGANVLT

V: TRBV7-9
D: TRBD2
J: TRBJ2-2
length: 15
CDR3: ASRLTHPSGGGGELF

V: TRBV14
D: .
J: TRBJ1-2
length: 14
CDR3: ASSQVRAGASEGYT

V: TRBV12-3/TRBV12-4
D: .
J: TRBJ1-5
length: 11
CDR3: ASSLTDNQPQH

V: TRBV20-1
D: .
J: TRBJ1-5
length: 12
CDR3: SARTGSVNQPQH

V: TRBV20-1
D: .
J: TRBJ2-5
length: 12
CDR3: SATAGTERETQY

V: TRBV5-1
D: TRBD2
J: TRBJ2-4
length: 15
CDR3: ASSLSGASGRQNIQY

V: TRBV7-6
D: .
J: TRBJ1-1
length: 15
CDR3: ASSTTGKGGRNTEAF

V: TRBV7-2
D: .
J: TRBJ1-2
length: 11
CDR3: ASRQAGEGGYT

V: TRBV7-6
D: TRBD2
J: TRBJ2-2
length: 14
CDR3: ASSLRLAGDTGELF

V: TRBV5-1
D: TRBD1
J: TRBJ2-7
length: 12
CDR3: ASSLGRGIGEQY

V: TRBV5-8
D: TRBD2
J: TRBJ2-1
length: 12
CDR3: ASSSQLAGNEQF

V: TRBV6-5
D: .
J: TRBJ2-1
length: 14
CDR3: ASSYSEVLPYNEQF

V: TRBV12-3/TRBV12-4
D: TRBD1
J: TRBJ2-2
length: 13
CDR3: ASSLGTVNTGELF

V: TRBV7-9
D: .
J: TRBJ1-1
length: 13
CDR3: ASSPWATKNTEAF

V: TRBV20-1
D: .
J: TRBJ2-3
length: 9
CDR3: SVSRMDTQY

V: TRBV9
D: .
J: TRBJ1-2
length: 12
CDR3: ASSVASVNYGYT

V: TRBV15
D: .
J: TRBJ2-3
length: 13
CDR3: ATSPGASRGDTQY

V: TRBV7-9
D: .
J: TRBJ1-1
length: 13
CDR3: ASSKPAGNPFEAF

V: TRBV7-2
D: .
J: TRBJ2-2
length: 10
CDR3: ASSLPPGELF